This TCR beta chain emerged from a study of cytomegalovirus exposure and HLA in healthy donors. The overall study: Earlier results showed some 120 million unique TCR beta sequences derived from approximately 170 million T cells.

As concerns this clone: The antigen is not known.

The primer mix had 60 Vbeta and 13 Jbeta primers. The data were produced by immunoSEQ multiplex PCR, yet TCRdb's version contains in-frame clones alone and is incomplete. The sample lists about 210,000 clones; over 70% were seen once. Nominal health characterized the donors when sampled, though unrecorded immune exposures were likely. The CDR3 runs 15 residues. V dropped 6 bases and J dropped 7 bases, with 22 bases sitting between them. Germline CDR1 and CDR2: SGHAT and FQNNGV. Whole-study findings and limits: Some public TCRs appeared in many individuals, while most sequences were rare.

The rearrangement uses TRBV11-2 and TRBJ2-7; TRBD1 might be the D (6 bases). The sequenced material came from PBMCs. This sequence was found in a man aged 35-49 years in good health and CMV-seropositive. The CDR3 DNA reads TGTGCCAGCAGGGAGAGACAGGTTATCCTACGAGAGCAGTACTTC. As protein: CASRERQVILREQYF.